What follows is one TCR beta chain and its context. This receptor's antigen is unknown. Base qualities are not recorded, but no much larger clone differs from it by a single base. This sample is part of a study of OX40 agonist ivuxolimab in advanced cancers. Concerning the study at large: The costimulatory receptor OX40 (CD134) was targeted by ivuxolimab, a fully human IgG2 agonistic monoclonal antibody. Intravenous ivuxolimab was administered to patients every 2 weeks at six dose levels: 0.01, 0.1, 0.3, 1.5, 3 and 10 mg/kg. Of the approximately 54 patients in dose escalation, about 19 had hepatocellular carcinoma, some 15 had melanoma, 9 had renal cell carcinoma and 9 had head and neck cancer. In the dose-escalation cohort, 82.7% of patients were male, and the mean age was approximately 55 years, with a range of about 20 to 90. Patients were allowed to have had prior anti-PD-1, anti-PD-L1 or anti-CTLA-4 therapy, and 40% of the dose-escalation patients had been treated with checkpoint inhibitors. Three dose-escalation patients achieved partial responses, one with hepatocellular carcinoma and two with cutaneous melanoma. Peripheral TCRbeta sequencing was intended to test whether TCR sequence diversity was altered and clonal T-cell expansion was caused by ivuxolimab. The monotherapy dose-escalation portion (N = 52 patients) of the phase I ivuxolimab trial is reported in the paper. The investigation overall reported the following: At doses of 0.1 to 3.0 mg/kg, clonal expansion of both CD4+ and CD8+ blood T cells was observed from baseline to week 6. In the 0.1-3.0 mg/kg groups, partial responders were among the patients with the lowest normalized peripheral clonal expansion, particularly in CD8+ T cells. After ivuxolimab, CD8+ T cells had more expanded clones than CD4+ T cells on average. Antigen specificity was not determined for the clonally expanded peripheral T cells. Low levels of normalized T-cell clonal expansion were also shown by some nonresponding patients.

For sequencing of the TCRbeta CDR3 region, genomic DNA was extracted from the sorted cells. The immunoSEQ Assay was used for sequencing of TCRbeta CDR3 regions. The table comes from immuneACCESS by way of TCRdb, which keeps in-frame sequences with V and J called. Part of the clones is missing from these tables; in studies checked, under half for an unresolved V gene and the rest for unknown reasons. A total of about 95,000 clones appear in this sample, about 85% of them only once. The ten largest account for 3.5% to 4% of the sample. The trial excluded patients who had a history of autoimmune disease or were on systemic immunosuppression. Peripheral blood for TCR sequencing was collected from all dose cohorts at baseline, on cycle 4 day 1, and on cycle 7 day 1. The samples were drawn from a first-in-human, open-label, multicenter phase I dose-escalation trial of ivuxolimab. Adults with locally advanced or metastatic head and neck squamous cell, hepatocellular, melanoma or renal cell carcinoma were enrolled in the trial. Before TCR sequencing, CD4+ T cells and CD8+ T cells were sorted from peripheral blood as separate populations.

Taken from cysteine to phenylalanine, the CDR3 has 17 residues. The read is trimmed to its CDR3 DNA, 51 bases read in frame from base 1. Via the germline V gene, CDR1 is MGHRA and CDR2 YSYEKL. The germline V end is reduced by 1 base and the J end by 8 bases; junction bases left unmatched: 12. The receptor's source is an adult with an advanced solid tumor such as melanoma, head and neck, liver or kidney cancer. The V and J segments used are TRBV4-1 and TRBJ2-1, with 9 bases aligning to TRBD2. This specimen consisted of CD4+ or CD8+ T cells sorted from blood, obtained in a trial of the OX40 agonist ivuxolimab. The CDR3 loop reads CASSQGGRGRAADEQFF. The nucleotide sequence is TGCGCCAGCAGCCAAGGCGGTCGCGGGAGGGCCGCAGATGAGCAGTTCTTC.